This T cell receptor (beta chain) was sequenced during a study of CD8+ T cells in alopecia areata. Looking at the study overall: Twice a day, 5 to 10 mg of oral tofacitinib was administered to treated patients.

With 5 bases removed from V and 0 bases from J, the gap between germline ends came to 10 bases. In germline, CDR1 is MNHEY, CDR2 SMNVEV (reference sequence). This CDR3 comprises 14 residues. Extracted RNA was reverse transcribed into cDNA, the sequencing template. TCRdb's copy holds only in-frame clones and misses some; the assay was immunoSEQ multiplex PCR. The sample records about 120,000 clones, 53% being singletons. The treatment was: oral pan-JAK inhibitor, 5-10 mg twice daily. The clonotype was recovered from a human donor with alopecia areata. The chain recombines TRBV27 with TRBJ1-2; D call uncertain. Sequencing was performed on CD4+ T cells sorted from blood, taken at week 4, from a patient treated with tofacitinib. In DNA form, the CDR3 reads TGTGCCAGCAGTCGGCAAAATACTAACTATGGCTACACCTTC. Protein: CASSRQNTNYGYTF.